One and the same sample provided the 22 T cell receptor beta chains below, sequenced in a study of blood T cell repertoires in COVID-19. Repertoires were generated with immunoSEQ multiplex PCR, while TCRdb's copy carries only in-frame clones and drops some. The profile shows 250,000 to 300,000 clones, approximately 89% of them singletons. The specimen sequenced was peripheral blood. All receptors come from a woman in her twenties or thirties with COVID-19, enrolled during active disease.

The genes are TRBV7-6 and TRBJ1-1; D gene unclear. V lost 1 base and J lost 4, with 13 bases in between. The germline gives CDR1 SGHVS, CDR2 FNYEAQ. This CDR3 comprises 15 residues. The CDR3 loop is CASSLVPGTGTEAFF. As DNA, the CDR3 is TGTGCCAGCAGCTTAGTACCGGGTACGGGCACTGAAGCTTTCTTT.

The genes are TRBV20-1 and TRBJ2-5; D ambiguous. CDR1 DFQATT and CDR2 SNEGSKA come from the germline V gene (reference sequence). The CDR3 is 15 residues long. Trimming left V 3 bases short and J 5 bases short, with 19 bases between. CDR3 residues: CSASFPAPRSETQYF. The CDR3 DNA sequence: TGCAGTGCTAGTTTCCCAGCCCCCAGGTCGGAGACCCAGTACTTC.

This clone was observed a single time. This chain connects TRBV6-5 to TRBJ2-5, with TRBD2 as a possible D gene (7 bases). This CDR3 has 15 amino acids. Trimming left V 4 bases short and J 5 bases short, with 17 bases between. The germline V gene encodes CDR1 MNHEY and CDR2 SVGAGI. The CDR3 loop is CASSWRRGAGETQYF. In DNA form, the CDR3 reads TGTGCCAGCAGTTGGCGCCGGGGGGCAGGGGAGACCCAGTACTTC.

The V call is TRBV5-4, the J call TRBJ2-7; 8 nucleotides align to TRBD1. The germline gives CDR1 SGHNT, CDR2 YYREEE (reference sequence). The CDR3 runs to 15 residues. The J segment lost 5 bases and the V segment lost 2 bases, leaving 9 bases of the junction unmatched. The CDR3 bases are TGTGCCAGCAGCTTAGCACAGGGGGAGTTGGACGAGCAGTACTTC. This codes for CASSLAQGELDEQYF.

The rearrangement links TRBV2 to TRBJ1-3; TRBD1 might be the D (6 bases). The germline V gene has CDR1 SNHLY and CDR2 FYNNEI. Trimming removed 7 bases from V and 6 bases from J, with 13 bases in between. CDR3 length equals 13 residues. Written as DNA, the CDR3 is TGTGCCAGCAAGGGGGAGGGTACAAACACCATATATTTT. As protein: CASKGEGTNTIYF.

This clone was seen just once. This chain uses TRBV21-1 with TRBJ1-4. TRBV21-1 is described as a pseudogene. CDR3 length equals 13 residues. The CDR3 bases are TGTGCCAGCCAGAGCGCAACTAATGAAAAACTGTTTTTT. This translates into CASQSATNEKLFF.

V is TRBV7-9 and J is TRBJ1-6; TRBD1 might be the D (6 bases). The germline CDR1 and CDR2 sequences are SEHNR and FQNEAQ (reference sequence). CDR3 length: 18 residues. Trimming removed 5 bases at V and 0 bases at J, with 17 bases between. CDR3 sequence: CASSHRDMTSSYNSPLHF. CDR3 nucleotide sequence: TGTGCCAGCAGCCACCGGGACATGACCTCCTCCTATAATTCACCCCTCCACTTT.

The chain employs TRBV19 and TRBJ1-4; TRBD1 aligns across 10 bases. The V gene end was trimmed by 5 bases and the J gene end by 4 bases; junction bases not matched to a gene: 4. The CDR3 has 15 residues. Germline V gives CDR1 LNHDA, CDR2 SQIVND (reference sequence). CDR3 loop: CASSSRTGGNEKLFF. The CDR3 region has the DNA TGTGCCAGTAGTTCCCGGACAGGGGGTAATGAAAAACTGTTTTTT.

V is TRBV11-2 and J is TRBJ1-2; a possible D gene is TRBD1 (5 bases). CDR1 and CDR2 from the germline V gene are SGHAT and FQNNGV. CDR3 length: 15 residues. Trimming took off 5 bases at V and 5 bases at J, with 18 bases between the two ends. The CDR3 sequence is CASSSTRQGKYGYTF. The CDR3 DNA is TGTGCCAGCAGCAGTACTCGCCAGGGCAAGTATGGCTACACCTTC.

The chain links TRBV10-1 to TRBJ2-1; D is perhaps TRBD2 (6 bases). V lost 5 bases and J 9 bases, leaving 14 bases between the germline ends. This CDR3 is 13 amino acids long. Germline CDR1 reads WNHNN; CDR2 reads SYGVQD (reference sequence). The CDR3 is CASSKRGEAEQFF. DNA for the CDR3: TGCGCCAGCAGTAAAAGAGGGGAGGCTGAGCAGTTCTTC.

This clone is a singleton in its sample. J is TRBJ2-3 and V is TRBV7-6, with 8 bases identical to TRBD1. Germline loops: CDR1 SGHVS, CDR2 FNYEAQ. V gave up 6 bases and J gave up 4 bases; unmatched junction bases: 3. This CDR3 has 13 amino acids. This CDR3 reads CASRTQGADTQYF. For the CDR3, the DNA is TGTGCCAGCAGGACACAGGGGGCAGATACGCAGTATTTT.

This rearrangement joins TRBV7-9 to TRBJ2-1; tentatively, D is TRBD1 (5 bases). The CDR3 totals 19 residues. Germline CDR1 reads SEHNR; CDR2 reads FQNEAQ (reference sequence). V was cut by 2 bases and J by 10 bases, with 30 bases left in between. CDR3 DNA sequence: TGTGCCAGCAGCTTACCCCTCCTCCTCTGGCCACGGAAGACAGCCGAGCAGTTCTTC. Translated: CASSLPLLLWPRKTAEQFF.

Regarding this clone: The identical CDR3 is also encoded by other nucleotide sequences in the sample. The genes are TRBV5-1 and TRBJ1-3, with a possible D match to TRBD1 (6 bases). Germline V lookup: CDR1 SGHRS, CDR2 YFSETQ. V lost 0 bases and J lost 4, with 8 bases in between. This CDR3 has 14 residues. In DNA, the CDR3 is TGCGCCAGCAGCTTGGCTGGACAGGGAAACACCATATATTTT. As protein: CASSLAGQGNTIYF.

This clone was counted only a few times. The chain has TRBV24-1 and TRBJ2-1, with 10 bases fitting TRBD2. The V gene end was trimmed by 5 bases and the J gene end by 8 bases; junction bases not matched to a gene: 8. Germline-derived CDR1 and CDR2 are KGHDR and SFDVKD. This CDR3 contains 15 residues. The CDR3 nucleotides read TGTGCCACCAGTGCGCTAGCGGGAGAAGCGTATGAGCAGTTCTTC. Its translation: CATSALAGEAYEQFF.

This sequence joins TRBV20-1 and TRBJ1-2; D unclear. With 3 bases removed from V and 2 bases from J, the gap between germline ends came to 16 bases. Germline loops: CDR1 DFQATT, CDR2 SNEGSKA (reference sequence). This CDR3 has 15 residues. CDR3 bases: TGCAGTGCTAGTGATGTTCTACTTTCGAACTATGGCTACACCTTC. Amino acids: CSASDVLLSNYGYTF.

This clone showed up just once. The chain links TRBV30 to TRBJ2-3; D might be TRBD1 (5 bases). Trimming took off 4 bases at V and 10 bases at J, with 15 bases between the two ends. The CDR3 has 12 residues. The V gene's germline CDR1 is GTSNPN and CDR2 SVGIG (reference sequence). The CDR3 protein is CAWNLGDGAQYF. The CDR3 region has the DNA TGTGCCTGGAATCTAGGGGATGGGGCGCAGTATTTT.

This clone was counted a single time. The chain recombines TRBV28 with TRBJ1-5; D is perhaps TRBD1 (6 bases). Germline values: CDR1 MDHEN, CDR2 SYDVKM. There are 15 residues in the CDR3. Trimming stripped 2 bases from V and 0 bases from J, with 8 bases between. This CDR3 is CASSLQGFSNQPQHF. CDR3 in DNA: TGTGCCAGCAGTTTACAGGGGTTTAGCAATCAGCCCCAGCATTTT.

Here the CDR3 DNA reads TGCGCCAGCAGCCAAGAGCAGGGGGCGCGCAATCAGCCCCAGCATTTT. Translated: CASSQEQGARNQPQHF. J is TRBJ1-5 and V is TRBV4-1; 8 nucleotides match TRBD1. Per germline, CDR1 MGHRA and CDR2 YSYEKL. The V segment lost 0 bases and the J segment 2 bases; nucleotides outside the gene matches: 3. The CDR3 sequence is 16 residues long.

For this clone: The junction and the germline gene differ at one end; a read error may be behind it. This chain links TRBV7-9 with TRBJ2-1, with 9 bases fitting TRBD2. Looked up from germline, CDR1 is SEHNR and CDR2 is FQNEAQ (reference sequence). The CDR3 has 17 residues. The chain's CDR3 is CASTPSSGTSSFNEQFF. In DNA, the CDR3 is TGTGCCAGCACCCCATCCTCCGGGACTAGCTCCTTCAATGAGCAGTTCTTC.

CDR3 in amino acids: CASSTQSRFTGELFF. The CDR3 DNA sequence: TGCGCCAGCAGCACCCAATCTAGATTTACCGGGGAGCTGTTTTTT. The V gene is TRBV4-1, the J gene TRBJ2-2; D gene uncertain. V lost 5 bases to trimming and J lost 5 bases, with 15 bases between them. The length of the CDR3 is 15 residues. CDR1 and CDR2 from the germline V gene are MGHRA and YSYEKL.

This rearrangement joins TRBV5-4 to TRBJ1-6; D gene ambiguous. Germline CDR1 reads SGHNT; CDR2 reads YYREEE (reference sequence). CDR3 length: 13 amino acids. Trimming took 3 bases from V and 10 from J, leaving 11 bases between them. The CDR3 reads CASSSDERSPLHF. The CDR3 DNA reads as TGTGCCAGCAGCTCCGACGAGCGGTCACCCCTCCACTTT.

This rearrangement joins TRBV9 to TRBJ1-5; possible D gene TRBD1, 5 bases. Trimming shortened V by 0 bases and J by 7 bases, and 14 bases separated the two germline ends. Germline CDR1 reads SGDLS; CDR2 reads YYNGEE. The CDR3 length is 15 residues. CDR3 sequence: CASSVEGGEGQPQHF. CDR3 nucleotides: TGTGCCAGCAGCGTAGAAGGAGGGGAGGGACAGCCCCAGCATTTT. The whole variable domain, filled in from reference TRBV9 and TRBJ1-5, reads DSGVTQTPKHLITATGQRVTLRCSPRSGDLSVYWYQQSLDQGLQFLIQYYNGEERAKGNILERFSAQQFPDLHSELNLSSLELGDSALYFCASSVEGGEGQPQHFGDGTRLSIL.